Each of the 5 T cell receptor beta chains below was sequenced from the same sample in a study of T cell repertoires in cytomegalovirus infection. The antigens of these receptors remain unknown. From the reads, TCRdb called clonotypes with MiXCR, one entry per CDR3 protein. Among about 130,000 distinct CDR3 sequences listed, approximately 30% were seen once. The sample was CD8+ T cells from cultured PBMCs, taken from culture after CMV antigen stimulation. The receptors here all came from a human donor in good health (CMV status not recorded). Some clones in this sample may be carry-over from other donors' samples.

This clonotype was seen ten or more times. V is TRBV28 and J is TRBJ1-5, with D uncertain. The CDR3 contains 14 residues. The germline V gene has CDR1 MDHEN and CDR2 SYDVKM. V was shortened by 6 bases and J by 3 bases, with 12 bases between the two germline ends. The DNA of the CDR3 is TGTGCCAGCAGACATACCGGGATCAATCAGCCCCAGCATTTT. As protein: CASRHTGINQPQHF. Supplemented by reference TRBV28 and TRBJ1-5, the full variable domain reads DVKVTQSSRYLVKRTGEKVFLECVQDMDHENMFWYRQDPGLGLRLIYFSYDVKMKEKGDIPEGYSVSREKKERFSLILESASTNQTSMYLCASRHTGINQPQHFGDGTRLSIL.

This clonotype has at least ten counts. The genes are TRBV7-2 and TRBJ2-4; 8 bases fit TRBD1. The length of the CDR3 is 15 residues. Germline loops: CDR1 SGHTA, CDR2 FQGNSA. Germline trimming cut 5 bases from V and 6 bases from J; bases unmatched to any gene: 9. This chain's CDR3 is CASSETGAKGNIQYF. CDR3 DNA sequence: TGTGCCAGCAGCGAGACAGGGGCCAAGGGAAACATTCAGTACTTC.

This clonotype turned up a few times. One end of the junction is discordant with germline, which a read error may explain. The V and J genes are TRBV5-8 and TRBJ1-2; D is possibly TRBD1 (6 bases). Germline V gene sequence: CDR1 SGHTS, CDR2 YDEGEE. There are 16 residues in the CDR3. CDR3 nucleotide sequence: TGTGCCAGAAGCTTGTATCCGGGGGGCGCCCCCCATGGCTACACCTTC. Encoded protein: CARSLYPGGAPHGYTF.

In its sample, this clonotype was seen many times. The V call is TRBV7-6, the J call TRBJ1-3; TRBD1 might be the D (5 bases). V lost 2 bases, J lost 2 bases, and 10 bases lay in between. Germline-derived CDR1 and CDR2 are SGHVS and FNYEAQ. The CDR3 totals 15 residues. CDR3 nucleotides: TGTGCCAGCAGCTTAACCGACAGTACTGGAAACACCATATATTTT. Residues: CASSLTDSTGNTIYF.

This clonotype has just a few counts. The rearrangement uses TRBV20-1 and TRBJ2-1; 7 positions match TRBD2. Trimming took 2 bases from V and 4 from J; bases not matched to a gene: 8. The CDR3 has 15 residues. Germline V gene data show CDR1 as DFQATT and CDR2 as SNEGSKA (reference sequence). The CDR3 nucleotides read TGCAGTGCTAGATCCCCACTAGCGACATACAATGAGCAGTTCTTC. As protein: CSARSPLATYNEQFF.